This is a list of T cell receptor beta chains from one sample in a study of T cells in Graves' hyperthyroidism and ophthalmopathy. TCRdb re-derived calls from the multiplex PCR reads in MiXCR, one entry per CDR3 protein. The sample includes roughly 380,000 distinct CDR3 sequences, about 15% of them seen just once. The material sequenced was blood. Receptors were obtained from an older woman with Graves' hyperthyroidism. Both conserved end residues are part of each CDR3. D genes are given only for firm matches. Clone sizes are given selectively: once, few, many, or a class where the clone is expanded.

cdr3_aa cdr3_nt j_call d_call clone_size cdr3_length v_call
CSAQRTSGDYNEQFF TGCAGTGCTCAAAGGACTAGCGGGGATTACAATGAGCAGTTCTTC TRBJ2-1 TRBD2 many 15 TRBV20-1
CASSLGLFNQPQHF TGTGCCAGTAGCCTCGGACTGTTCAATCAGCCCCAGCATTTT TRBJ1-5 - - 14 TRBV19
CASRLQSFAQYF TGTGCCAGCAGATTACAGTCCTTCGCGCAGTATTTT TRBJ2-3 - many 12 TRBV12-3/TRBV12-4
CATSDPRGGSNQPQHF TGTGCCACCAGTGATCCCAGGGGCGGGAGCAATCAGCCCCAGCATTTT TRBJ1-5 - few 16 TRBV24-1
CASSIYRSSYNSPLHF TGTGCCAGCAGCATTTACAGGAGCTCCTATAATTCACCCCTCCACTTT TRBJ1-6 - many 16 TRBV11-2
CASSSRAPTDTQYF TGTGCCAGCTCCAGCCGGGCCCCCACAGATACGCAGTATTTT TRBJ2-3 - many 14 TRBV6-1
CASSFEGGAYNEQFF TGTGCCAGCAGCTTTGAGGGGGGGGCCTACAATGAGCAGTTCTTC TRBJ2-1 - many 15 TRBV5-4
CASSDGLQAQHF TGTGCCAGCAGTGACGGCCTTCAGGCCCAGCATTTT TRBJ1-5 - few 12 TRBV6-1
CASSRRGAETQYF TGTGCCAGCAGTAGACGGGGAGCAGAGACCCAGTACTTC TRBJ2-5 - many 13 TRBV7-2
CASSLPGQGISEQYF TGTGCCAGCAGCCTCCCGGGACAGGGGATTAGCGAGCAGTACTTC TRBJ2-7 TRBD1 - 15 TRBV27
CASSQTGSNSPLHF TGTGCCAGCAGTCAGACAGGATCTAATTCACCCCTCCACTTT TRBJ1-6 - many 14 TRBV9
CASSPLLTSLPQNTGELFF TGTGCCAGCAGTCCTCTCCTGACTAGCCTACCTCAAAACACCGGGGAGCTGTTTTTT TRBJ2-2 TRBD2 - 19 TRBV6-1
CASSDRDSYEQYF TGTGCCAGCAGCGACCGGGACAGCTACGAGCAGTACTTC TRBJ2-7 TRBD1 - 13 TRBV9
CASSYSQDANEKLFF TGTGCCAGCAGTTACTCCCAGGATGCTAATGAAAAACTGTTTTTT TRBJ1-4 - - 15 TRBV6-2/TRBV6-3
CASSSTRSGRAWEQFF TGTGCCAGCAGCTCGACCCGTAGCGGGAGGGCCTGGGAGCAGTTCTTC TRBJ2-1 TRBD2 once 16 TRBV11-2
CASSLYTGELFF TGTGCCAGCAGTTTGTACACCGGGGAGCTGTTTTTT TRBJ2-2 - many 12 TRBV12-3/TRBV12-4
CASNTGGRTEAFF TGTGCCAGCAATACAGGGGGTCGTACTGAAGCTTTCTTT TRBJ1-1 TRBD1 many 13 TRBV2
CSAGGTDSTNEKLFF TGCAGTGCGGGGGGGACAGACTCAACTAATGAAAAACTGTTTTTT TRBJ1-4 TRBD1 - 15 TRBV20-1
CASSRKTSGIYYEQYF TGTGCCAGCAGCCGAAAGACTAGCGGGATCTATTACGAGCAGTACTTC TRBJ2-7 TRBD2 many 16 TRBV11-2
CSVYDAYEQYF TGCAGCGTCTACGACGCCTACGAGCAGTACTTC TRBJ2-7 - - 11 TRBV29-1
CAWSTGSFTEAFF TGTGCCTGGAGTACAGGGTCGTTCACTGAAGCTTTCTTT TRBJ1-1 - many 13 TRBV30
CASSELEGEQFF TGTGCCAGCAGTGAACTAGAGGGTGAGCAGTTCTTC TRBJ2-1 - many 12 TRBV2
CASSQGTAKSYYNEQFF TGTGCCAGCAGCCAAGGGACAGCCAAAAGCTACTACAATGAGCAGTTCTTC TRBJ2-1 TRBD1 many 17 TRBV5-6
CAISGRQNSYEQYF TGTGCCATCAGTGGTCGGCAGAACTCCTACGAGCAGTACTTC TRBJ2-7 - many 14 TRBV10-3
CASSNRQGGTYEQYF TGTGCCAGCAGTAATAGACAGGGTGGGACCTACGAGCAGTACTTC TRBJ2-7 TRBD1 many 15 TRBV27
CASSRLAAYEQYF TGTGCCAGCAGCCGACTAGCGGCCTACGAGCAGTACTTC TRBJ2-7 TRBD2 many 13 TRBV6-1
CASSEAQGNPYNEQFF TGTGCCAGCAGCGAGGCGCAGGGGAATCCCTACAATGAGCAGTTCTTC TRBJ2-1 - few 16 TRBV9
CASSRQGANEKLFF TGTGCCAGCAGCCGACAGGGGGCTAATGAAAAACTGTTTTTT TRBJ1-4 TRBD1 - 14 TRBV27
CASSLQQGQETQYF TGCGCCAGCAGCCTCCAACAGGGACAAGAGACCCAGTACTTC TRBJ2-5 - few 14 TRBV4-1
CASGENSPTLHF TGTGCCAGCGGTGAAAACAGTCCGACCCTTCACTTT TRBJ1-6 - few 12 TRBV2
CASSPAGGLASDRSTDTQYF TGTGCCAGCAGCCCAGCAGGGGGACTAGCGAGCGACCGAAGCACAGATACGCAGTATTTT TRBJ2-3 TRBD2 many 20 TRBV7-9
CASRRDRGLSTYEQYF TGTGCCAGCAGAAGGGACAGGGGGCTTTCAACCTACGAGCAGTACTTC TRBJ2-7 TRBD1 many 16 TRBV28
CASTPTSGSNEQFF TGTGCCAGCACCCCGACTAGCGGGAGCAATGAGCAGTTCTTC TRBJ2-1 TRBD2 many 14 TRBV12-3/TRBV12-4
CASSPGLATYNEQFF TGTGCCAGCTCACCGGGACTAGCGACCTACAATGAGCAGTTCTTC TRBJ2-1 TRBD2 many 15 TRBV18
CASSPPGTGRGETQYF TGTGCCAGCAGCCCCCCGGGGACAGGGAGGGGAGAGACCCAGTACTTC TRBJ2-5 TRBD1 many 16 TRBV7-8
CASSLQSLAGDEQFF TGTGCCAGCAGCTTACAAAGCCTAGCGGGAGATGAGCAGTTCTTC TRBJ2-1 TRBD2 few 15 TRBV7-3
CASSLDTGGTEAFF TGCGCCAGCAGCTTGGATACAGGCGGCACTGAAGCTTTCTTT TRBJ1-1 - - 14 TRBV5-1
CASSQDEDYEQYF TGTGCCAGCAGCCAAGATGAAGACTACGAGCAGTACTTC TRBJ2-7 - - 13 TRBV3-1
CASSHRDRGTGELFF TGTGCCAGCAGCCACCGGGACAGGGGTACCGGGGAGCTGTTTTTT TRBJ2-2 TRBD1 - 15 TRBV3-1
CASELAGGSTDTQYF TGTGCCAGCGAATTGGCCGGAGGGAGCACAGATACGCAGTATTTT TRBJ2-3 - many 15 TRBV12-3/TRBV12-4
CATSDGPINTYNEQFF TGTGCCACCAGTGATGGACCTATTAATACCTACAATGAGCAGTTCTTC TRBJ2-1 - - 16 TRBV24-1
CATRQGRGEKLFF TGTGCCACCAGACAGGGTCGGGGTGAAAAACTGTTTTTT TRBJ1-4 TRBD1 few 13 TRBV2
CASSLSGTLNTEAFF TGCGCCAGCAGCTTGTCCGGGACACTCAACACTGAAGCTTTCTTT TRBJ1-1 - many 15 TRBV5-1
CASSLALGETQYF TGTGCCAGCAGCTTAGCCCTTGGGGAGACCCAGTACTTC TRBJ2-5 - few 13 TRBV11-2
CATSRDSVWIAGKETQYF TGTGCCACCAGCAGAGATTCCGTCTGGATAGCGGGGAAAGAGACCCAGTACTTC TRBJ2-5 TRBD2 many 18 TRBV15
CASIGLGTGYSYGYTF TGTGCCAGCATCGGGCTCGGGACAGGGTACTCCTATGGCTACACCTTC TRBJ1-2 TRBD1 few 16 TRBV5-6
CASRMGVGGLNQPQHF TGTGCCAGCAGAATGGGAGTTGGAGGACTCAATCAGCCCCAGCATTTT TRBJ1-5 - - 16 TRBV6-1
CASSPRTSGRERFYNEQFF TGTGCCAGCAGCCCCCGGACTAGCGGGAGAGAGCGATTCTACAATGAGCAGTTCTTC TRBJ2-1 TRBD2 many 19 TRBV27
CATNPRTGGLNTEAFF TGTGCCACCAATCCCCGGACAGGGGGCTTGAACACTGAAGCTTTCTTT TRBJ1-1 TRBD1 few 16 TRBV19
CSATAGTSGRYNEQFF TGCAGTGCCACCGCGGGGACTAGCGGGAGATACAATGAGCAGTTCTTC TRBJ2-1 TRBD2 - 16 TRBV20-1